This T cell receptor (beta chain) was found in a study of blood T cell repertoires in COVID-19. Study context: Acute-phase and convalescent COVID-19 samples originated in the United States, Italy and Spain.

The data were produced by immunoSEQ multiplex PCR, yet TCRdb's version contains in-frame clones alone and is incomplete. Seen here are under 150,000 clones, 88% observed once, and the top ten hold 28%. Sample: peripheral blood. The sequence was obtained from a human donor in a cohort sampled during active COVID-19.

Here the CDR3 reads CATTRGSEETQYF. The CDR3, as DNA: TGTGCCACCACGCGGGGGTCCGAAGAGACCCAGTACTTC. V usage is TRBV10-3 and J usage is TRBJ2-5; TRBD2 aligns across 7 bases. The V segment lost 10 bases and the J segment 3 bases; nucleotides outside the gene matches: 8. The CDR3 is 13 amino acids. Germline-derived CDR1 and CDR2 are ENHRY and SYGVKD.